Listed here are 25 T cell receptor beta chains from one sample, sequenced in a study of shared clonotypes between healthy human individuals (dated by TCRdb to 2019 to 2021). CD8 naive samples consisted of CD45RO-negative cells that were positively selected for CCR7, yielding a CD45RA+CCR7+ population without TemRA cells. Library prep was done by the immunoSEQ multiplex PCR assay. Here the immuneACCESS table is served through TCRdb, limited to in-frame sequences with V and J called. Missing clones are a known gap in these copies; in checked studies unresolved V genes cover under half, and the rest lacks a known reason. In this sample the table shows millions of clones, just over 90% of which occur a single time. Together, the top ten hold 1.5% to 2% of the sample. Sequencing was carried out using naive CD8+ T cells from PBMCs. The cell subset or site label, read with the paper, signifies: CD45RA+CCR7+. Every receptor here comes from a man aged 18 to 29 in good health. Some clones in this sample may be carry-over from other donors' samples.

This chain connects TRBV11-2 to TRBJ2-7, with 7 bases fitting TRBD2. There are 14 residues in the CDR3. The germline CDR1 and CDR2 sequences are SGHAT and FQNNGV. J gave up 5 bases and V 3 bases, and 7 bases lay outside the gene matches. CDR3 coding DNA: TGTGCCAGCAGCTTGGCGGGAGTTATAGACGAGCAGTACTTC. Protein: CASSLAGVIDEQYF.

The chain is built from TRBV5-1 and TRBJ2-1; 8 nucleotides match TRBD2. CDR1 SGHRS and CDR2 YFSETQ come from the germline V gene. This CDR3 region has 16 residues. V was clipped by 0 bases and J by 6 bases; unmatched bases: 8. The CDR3 DNA reads TGCGCCAGCAGCTTGGGTTTCCGGGAGGGCTCCAATGAGCAGTTCTTC. Translation: CASSLGFREGSNEQFF.

Concerning this clone itself: Other DNA sequences in the sample encode the same CDR3. The J gene is TRBJ2-3, the V gene TRBV28; tentative D call: TRBD2 (5 bases). Trimming removed 2 bases at V and 0 bases at J, with 6 bases between. This CDR3 is 14 amino acids long. CDR1 and CDR2 (germline): MDHEN, SYDVKM. The CDR3 sequence: CASSLTGSTDTQYF. For the CDR3, the DNA is TGTGCCAGCAGTTTAACGGGAAGCACAGATACGCAGTATTTT.

The CDR3 region has the DNA TGTGCCAGCGCTAGCGGGAGGCAGAACACCGGGGAGCTGTTTTTT. Residues: CASASGRQNTGELFF. The chain recombines TRBV28 with TRBJ2-2, with 11 bases lining up with TRBD2. Germline CDR1 and CDR2: MDHEN and SYDVKM. CDR3 length: 15 residues. The J segment lost 1 base and the V segment lost 8 bases, leaving 3 bases of the junction unmatched.

In the case of this clone: Other DNA sequences in this sample translate to the same CDR3. The J gene is TRBJ2-2, the V gene TRBV4-1; maybe TRBD2 (6 bases). With 1 base removed from V and 6 bases from J, the gap between germline ends came to 9 bases. CDR1 MGHRA and CDR2 YSYEKL come from the germline V gene. This CDR3 has 14 amino acids. This CDR3 reads CASSQAGGPGELFF. Written as DNA, the CDR3 is TGCGCCAGCAGCCAAGCCGGGGGTCCCGGGGAGCTGTTTTTT.

J is TRBJ1-5 and V is TRBV5-1; TRBD1 matches at 8 bases. Germline assignment: CDR1 SGHRS and CDR2 YFSETQ. This CDR3 region has 16 residues. Trimming cost V 3 bases and J 6 bases; bases outside gene matches: 11. This CDR3 is CASSSDRELPGQPQHF. The CDR3 nucleotides are TGCGCCAGCAGCTCGGACAGGGAATTGCCAGGTCAGCCCCAGCATTTT.

This clone was picked up one time. This rearrangement joins TRBV29-1 to TRBJ2-1; 11 bases map to TRBD2. The germline gives CDR1 SQVTM, CDR2 ANQGSEA. CDR3 length: 11 amino acids. Germline trimming cut 7 bases from V and 13 bases from J; bases unmatched to any gene: 6. The CDR3 sequence is CSGGLAGSQFF. The CDR3 DNA sequence: TGCAGCGGAGGACTAGCGGGTAGTCAGTTCTTC.

V gene TRBV28 combines with J gene TRBJ1-2; tentatively, D is TRBD1 (5 bases). There are 16 residues in the CDR3. Trimming pared 4 bases from V and 6 bases from J, leaving 21 bases between. Germline V gives CDR1 MDHEN, CDR2 SYDVKM. The CDR3 DNA follows: TGTGCCAGCAGTTATTGGGCTGAGGGGTCCTGGGATGGCTACACCTTC. This sequence encodes CASSYWAEGSWDGYTF.

The V gene is TRBV6-1, the J gene TRBJ2-6, with D perhaps assigned TRBD1 or TRBD2 (5 bases each). Per germline, CDR1 MNHNS and CDR2 SASEGT. V was shortened by 11 bases and J by 0 bases, with 14 bases between the two germline ends. The CDR3 has 15 amino acids. The DNA of the CDR3 is TGTGCCCGCATTAGGGGACCCTCTGGGGCCAACGTCCTGACTTTC. This gives the protein CARIRGPSGANVLTF.

The chain joins TRBV23-1 to TRBJ1-2; D gene ambiguous. TRBV23-1 is labeled an ORF, and its function is uncertain. Trimming removed 2 bases at V and 5 bases at J, with 12 bases between. The CDR3 contains 14 residues. The CDR3 protein is CASSQTPSPYGYTF. CDR3 DNA: TGCGCCAGCAGTCAAACGCCCTCCCCTTATGGCTACACCTTC.

V and J are TRBV9 and TRBJ1-3; 7 bases line up with TRBD1. The CDR3 is 17 amino acids. V was clipped by 7 bases and J by 4 bases; unmatched bases: 17. From germline, CDR1 is SGDLS and CDR2 YYNGEE. CDR3 coding DNA: TGTGCCAGCGGGCTACCGGGTACAGGGGTACCGGGAAACACCATATATTTT. Amino acid sequence: CASGLPGTGVPGNTIYF.

The chain carries TRBV5-1 and TRBJ2-2; 7 bases align to TRBD1. J lost 2 bases, V lost 0 bases, and 4 bases had no gene match. The germline V gene has CDR1 SGHRS and CDR2 YFSETQ. The CDR3 has 16 amino acids. The CDR3 DNA reads TGCGCCAGCAGCTTGGTTTGGACAGGCAACACCGGGGAGCTGTTTTTT. This gives the protein CASSLVWTGNTGELFF.

In DNA form, the CDR3 reads TGTGCCAGCAACCACGACTCGGAGCGTGAGCAGTTCTTC. It codes for CASNHDSEREQFF. This chain joins TRBV7-9 and TRBJ2-1; D unclear. Germline-derived CDR1 and CDR2 are SEHNR and FQNEAQ (reference sequence). The CDR3 loop spans 13 amino acids. The V end was cut by 7 bases, the J end by 9 bases, with 16 bases between.

This clone was seen once. The chain couples TRBV7-9 to TRBJ2-1; 7 bases are a match to TRBD2. Germline V lookup: CDR1 SEHNR, CDR2 FQNEAQ (reference sequence). The V segment lost 6 bases and the J segment 8 bases; nucleotides outside the gene matches: 7. The CDR3 consists of 13 residues. The CDR3 sequence is CASSWTSFHEQFF. DNA for the CDR3: TGTGCCAGCAGTTGGACTAGTTTCCATGAGCAGTTCTTC.

CDR3 amino acids: CATSRADTPEPQHF. The CDR3 coding sequence is TGTGCCACCAGCAGAGCTGACACCCCGGAGCCCCAGCATTTT. The chain recombines TRBV15 with TRBJ1-5; D remains ambiguous. This CDR3 has 14 residues. Germline V gene lookup returns CDR1 LNHNV and CDR2 YYDKDF (reference sequence). Trimming stripped 1 base from V and 8 bases from J, with 12 bases between.

V usage is TRBV19 and J usage is TRBJ1-1; D gene unclear. The CDR3 is 14 amino acids. CDR1 LNHDA and CDR2 SQIVND come from the germline V gene (reference sequence). Trimming removed 0 bases from V and 3 bases from J, with 8 bases in between. The CDR3 nucleotides read TGTGCCAGTAGTATAGAGGGGTTTGACACTGAAGCTTTCTTT. It yields the protein CASSIEGFDTEAFF.

This chain uses TRBV5-5 with TRBJ2-1; D is possibly TRBD2 (6 bases). Between the trimmed V and J ends, which lost 0 bases and 2 bases, there was a span of 9 bases. The CDR3 runs to 15 residues. Germline CDR1 SGHKS, CDR2 YYEKEE (reference sequence). The CDR3 loop is CASSLGPSAYNEQFF. The DNA for the CDR3 is TGTGCCAGCAGCTTGGGCCCTAGCGCCTACAATGAGCAGTTCTTC.

This clone appeared a few times. The genes are TRBV29-1 and TRBJ1-2; D gene unclear. This CDR3 is built from 13 residues. V dropped 1 base and J dropped 4 bases, with 10 bases sitting between them. The V gene's germline CDR1 is SQVTM and CDR2 ANQGSEA. CDR3 sequence reads: CSVEGGESYGYTF. The CDR3 region has the DNA TGCAGCGTTGAAGGTGGGGAAAGCTATGGCTACACCTTC.

The gene calls are TRBV6-1 and TRBJ2-7, with D possibly matching TRBD1 (5 bases). In germline, CDR1 is MNHNS, CDR2 SASEGT. V lost 3 bases, J lost 0 bases, and 12 bases lay in between. The CDR3 has 15 amino acids. The DNA for the CDR3 is TGTGCCAGCAGTGATCTTGGGGCGGCCTCCTACGAGCAGTACTTC. Its protein is CASSDLGAASYEQYF.

This chain uses TRBV27 with TRBJ2-7; no firm D call. This CDR3 comprises 13 residues. Germline V gives CDR1 MNHEY, CDR2 SMNVEV (reference sequence). V lost 4 bases and J 3 bases, leaving 10 bases between the germline ends. The CDR3 DNA reads TGTGCCAGCAGTTCCTTCATTAACTACGAGCAGTACTTC. Translating gives CASSSFINYEQYF.

The V call is TRBV28, the J call TRBJ2-7, with 7 bases matching TRBD2. V shed 7 bases, J shed 5 bases, and the junction held 14 bases outside the gene matches. The V gene's germline CDR1 is MDHEN and CDR2 SYDVKM. The CDR3 is 15 amino acids. CDR3 nucleotide sequence: TGTGCCAGCACCCCAGCTGGGGGGGACCCAGACGAGCAGTACTTC. Amino acids: CASTPAGGDPDEQYF.

This clone has more than one count but fewer than ten. The rearrangement links TRBV28 to TRBJ2-7; TRBD2 aligns across 7 bases. Germline loops: CDR1 MDHEN, CDR2 SYDVKM. The CDR3 spans 13 residues. J lost 3 bases, V lost 7 bases, and 6 bases had no gene match. The DNA of the CDR3 is TGTGCCAGCACCTCACTAGCGTTCTACGAGCAGTACTTC. This codes for CASTSLAFYEQYF.

The chain links TRBV4-1 to TRBJ2-3; TRBD1 matches 11 bases. V was pared by 2 bases and J by 5 bases, with 9 bases of the junction left unmatched. CDR1 MGHRA and CDR2 YSYEKL come from the germline V gene. There are 17 residues in the CDR3. The CDR3 spells CASSQRTGTGGIDTQYF. The CDR3 bases are TGCGCCAGCAGCCAAAGAACCGGGACAGGGGGTATAGATACGCAGTATTTT.

The chain joins TRBV19 to TRBJ2-1; D could derive from TRBD1 or TRBD2 (5 bases each). CDR1 is LNHDA and CDR2 is SQIVND in the germline V gene (reference sequence). V was trimmed by 7 bases and J by 6 bases, leaving 22 bases between them. This CDR3 comprises 16 residues. In DNA form, the CDR3 reads TGTGCCAGTACCTCCGTCTTCGGGGCTTACCTCAATGAGCAGTTCTTC. Protein product: CASTSVFGAYLNEQFF.

V usage is TRBV7-9 and J usage is TRBJ2-1; 8 positions agree with TRBD2. The germline V gene has CDR1 SEHNR and CDR2 FQNEAQ (reference sequence). After removal of 5 bases from V and 0 bases from J, the junction contained 9 bases not matched to a gene. The CDR3 extends over 17 amino acids. The CDR3 nucleotides are TGTGCCAGCAGCAATGGACTAGCCGGAATCTCCTACAATGAGCAGTTCTTC. Its translation: CASSNGLAGISYNEQFF.